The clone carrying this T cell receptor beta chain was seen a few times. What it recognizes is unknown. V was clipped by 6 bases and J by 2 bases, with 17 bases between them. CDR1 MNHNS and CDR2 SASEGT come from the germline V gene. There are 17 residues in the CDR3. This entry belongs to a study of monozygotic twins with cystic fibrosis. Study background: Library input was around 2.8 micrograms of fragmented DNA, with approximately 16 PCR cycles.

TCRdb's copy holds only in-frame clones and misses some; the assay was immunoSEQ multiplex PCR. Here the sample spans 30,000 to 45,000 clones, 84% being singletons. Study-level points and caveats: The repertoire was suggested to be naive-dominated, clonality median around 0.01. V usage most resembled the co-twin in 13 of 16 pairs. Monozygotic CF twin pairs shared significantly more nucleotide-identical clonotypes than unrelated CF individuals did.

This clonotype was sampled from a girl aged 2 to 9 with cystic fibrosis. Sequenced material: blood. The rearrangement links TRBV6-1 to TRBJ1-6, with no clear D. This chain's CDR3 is CASRERSGYAYNSPLHF. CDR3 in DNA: TGTGCCAGCAGGGAACGTTCGGGGTATGCCTATAATTCACCCCTCCACTTT.